This T cell receptor (beta chain) was recorded in a study of T cells expressing NK-cell markers. Study-level background: From sorted CD3+CD56+NKG2C+, CD3+CD56+NKG2C- and CD3+CD56-NKG2C+ T cells came the TCR beta repertoires.

TCR beta cDNA was made by 5'RACE template switching with UMIs. TCRdb reprocessed the 5' RACE reads and keeps a single row for each CDR3 protein, giving no DNA. This sample contains 500,000 to 700,000 distinct CDR3 sequences. Study outcomes and limitations: In several donors, dominant clonotypes made up 28.3-60.1% of CD3+CD56-NKG2C+ cells. Top CD8+ clonotypes included the dominant CD3+CD56+NKG2C+ clonotypes in 5 or 6 donors.

A word on this clonotype: What it binds is not known.

The germline V gene has CDR1 LNHNV and CDR2 YYDKDF (reference sequence). The CDR3 length is 16 residues. Sequencing was performed on blood T cells: a sorted CD56 or NKG2C T cell subset, CD4+ or CD8+ T cells, or bulk PBMC T cells (not recorded which). The chain uses TRBV15 and TRBJ2-2; TCRdb returns TRBD1, unconfirmable since there is no DNA. This clonotype originated in a young man in good health. The CDR3 here is CATSRELGQNTGELFF.